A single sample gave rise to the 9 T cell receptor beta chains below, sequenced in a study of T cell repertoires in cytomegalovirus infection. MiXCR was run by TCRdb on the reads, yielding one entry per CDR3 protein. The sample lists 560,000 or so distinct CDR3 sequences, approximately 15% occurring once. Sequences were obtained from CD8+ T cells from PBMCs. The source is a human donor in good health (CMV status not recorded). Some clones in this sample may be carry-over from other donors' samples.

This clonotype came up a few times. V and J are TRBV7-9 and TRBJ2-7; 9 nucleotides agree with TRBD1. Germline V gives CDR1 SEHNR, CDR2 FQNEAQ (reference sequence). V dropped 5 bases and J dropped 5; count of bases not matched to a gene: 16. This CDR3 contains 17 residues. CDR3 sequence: CASSLRGPGTGIHEQYF. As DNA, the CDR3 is TGTGCCAGCAGCCTCCGGGGCCCCGGGACAGGGATCCACGAGCAGTACTTC.

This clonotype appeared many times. DNA for the CDR3: TGTGCCAGCAGCCAACGGAGACCTAATGGGGACGAGCAGTACTTC. Amino acids: CASSQRRPNGDEQYF. The rearrangement joins TRBV14 to TRBJ2-7; D call uncertain. CDR1 is SGHDN, CDR2 FVKESK, per germline. The CDR3 has 15 amino acids. V was cut by 2 bases and J by 5 bases, with 16 bases left in between. The full variable domain, with the rest looked up from reference TRBV14 and TRBJ2-7, is EAGVTQFPSHSVIEKGQTVTLRCDPISGHDNLYWYRRVMGKEIKFLLHFVKESKQDESGMPNNRFLAERTGGTYSTLKVQPAELEDSGVYFCASSQRRPNGDEQYFGPGTRLTVT.

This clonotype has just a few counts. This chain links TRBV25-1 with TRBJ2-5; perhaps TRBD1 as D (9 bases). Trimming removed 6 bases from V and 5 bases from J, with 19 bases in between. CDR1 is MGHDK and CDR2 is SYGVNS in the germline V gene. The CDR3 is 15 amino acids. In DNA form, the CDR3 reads TGTGCCAGCAGCCCCGGGACAGGGACTAGGGAGACCCAGTACTTC. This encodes CASSPGTGTRETQYF. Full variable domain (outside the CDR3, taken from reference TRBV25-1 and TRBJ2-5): EADIYQTPRYLVIGTGKKITLECSQTMGHDKMYWYQQDPGMELHLIHYSYGVNSTEKGDLSSESTVSRIRTEHFPLTLESARPSHTSQYLCASSPGTGTRETQYFGPGTRLLVL.

The chain's CDR3 is CASSKMNTEAFF. In DNA, the CDR3 is TGTGCCAGCAGTAAAATGAACACTGAAGCTTTCTTT. The V call is TRBV27, the J call TRBJ1-1; no reliable D call. The CDR3 runs to 12 residues. Germline CDR1 is MNHEY and CDR2 is SMNVEV (reference sequence). V lost 5 bases, J lost 0 bases, and 4 bases lay in between.

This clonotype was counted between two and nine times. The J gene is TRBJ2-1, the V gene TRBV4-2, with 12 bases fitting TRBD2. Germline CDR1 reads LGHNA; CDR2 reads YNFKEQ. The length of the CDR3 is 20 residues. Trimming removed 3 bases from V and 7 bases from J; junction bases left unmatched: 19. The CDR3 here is CASSHPAPEASGRAGNEQFF. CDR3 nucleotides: TGTGCCAGCAGCCACCCCGCTCCGGAGGCTAGCGGGAGGGCCGGGAATGAGCAGTTCTTC.

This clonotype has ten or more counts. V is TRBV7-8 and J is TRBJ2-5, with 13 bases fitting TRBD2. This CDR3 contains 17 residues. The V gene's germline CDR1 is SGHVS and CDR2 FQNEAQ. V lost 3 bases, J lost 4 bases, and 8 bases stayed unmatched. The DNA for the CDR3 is TGTGCCAGCAGCTTCCTACTAGCGGGGGGGCCGGGAGAGACCCAGTACTTC. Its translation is CASSFLLAGGPGETQYF.

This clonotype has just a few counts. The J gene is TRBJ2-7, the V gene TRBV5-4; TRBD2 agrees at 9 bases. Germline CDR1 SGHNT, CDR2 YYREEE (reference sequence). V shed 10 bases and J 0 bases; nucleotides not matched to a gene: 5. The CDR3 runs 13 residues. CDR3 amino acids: CARGGGDSYEQYF. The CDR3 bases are TGTGCCCGAGGCGGGGGGGACTCCTACGAGCAGTACTTC.

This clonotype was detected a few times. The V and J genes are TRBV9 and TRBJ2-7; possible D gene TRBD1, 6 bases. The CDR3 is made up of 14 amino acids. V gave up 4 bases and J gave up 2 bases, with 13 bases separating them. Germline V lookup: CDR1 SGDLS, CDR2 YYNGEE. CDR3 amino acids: CASSPTGNAYEQYF. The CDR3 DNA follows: TGTGCCAGCAGCCCTACAGGGAACGCCTACGAGCAGTACTTC.

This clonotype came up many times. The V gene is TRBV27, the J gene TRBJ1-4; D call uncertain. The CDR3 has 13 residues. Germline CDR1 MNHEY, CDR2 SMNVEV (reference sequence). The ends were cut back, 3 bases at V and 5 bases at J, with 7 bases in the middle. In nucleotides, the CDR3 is TGTGCCAGCAGTTTGGAGAGGAATGAAAAACTGTTTTTT. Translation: CASSLERNEKLFF.